The T cell receptor beta chain under discussion was sequenced for a study of blood T cells in healthy people across ages (dated by TCRdb to the mid-2010s). In the study overall: In model experiments, template switching captured about one uniquely barcoded TCR beta cDNA molecule for every two T cells. Age-related changes in TCR beta repertoire diversity were measured in the study by deep sequencing normalized with unique cDNA molecular identifiers. Four age groups were formed from the donors: young (average roughly 15 years), middle-aged (approximately 40), aged (around 68) and long-lived (82). To avoid experimental bias, donors of different ages were distributed randomly across sequencing lanes. For two donors (one aged 18 to 30 and one aged 80 or older), the study analyzed two additional independent replicas of 1 million unique cDNA reads from the same blood draw. Study-wide findings and limitations: Because profiling used bulk unsorted PBMCs, naive and antigen-experienced compartments could not be compared conclusively. The percentage of naive T cells measured by flow cytometry correlated strongly with observed TCR beta diversity. As age increased, observed TCR beta diversity per million T cells dropped in a roughly linear way, and a significant reduction was already evident by age 40. The long-lived group showed more naive CD4+ T cells, fewer expanded clones and increased TCR diversity than the aged group, suggesting age selection. Because donor CMV infection status was unknown, age-related changes in expanded clonotypes were potentially confounded. Total diversity estimates from one million sequenced T cells were considered lower bounds and underestimates.

The CDR3 measures 15 amino acids from cysteine to phenylalanine. Just the 45-base CDR3 DNA is kept, in frame starting at base 1. In the germline V gene, CDR1 corresponds to SGHRS and CDR2 to YFSETQ. Germline trimming amounts to 2 bases on V and 3 bases on J, with 5 as the count of junction bases outside the gene matches. About this clonotype: Its antigen remains unidentified. Base qualities are not at hand, and no much larger clone is one base apart.

Donors were around 37 systemically healthy Caucasian individuals from Russia aged roughly 6 to 95 years. Approximately 9 milliliters of peripheral blood were collected from each donor into EDTA-treated Vacutainer tubes. Ficoll-Paque density-gradient centrifugation was used to isolate PBMCs, with at least 7 million per sample. Trizol reagent was used to extract total RNA from PBMCs, with at least 6 micrograms per sample. For every donor, an aliquot of PBMCs went through flow cytometry to measure the percentages of naive CD45RAhigh/CD27high T cells. The library was obtained by 5' RACE. The instrument given in TCRdb is Illumina HiSeq 2500. A second PCR of about 6 to 11 cycles was performed with a sample-barcoded 5' primer and a J-beta primer mix. A template-switch 5' adaptor carrying 12 random nucleotides introduced a unique molecular identifier onto each TCR beta cDNA molecule. At least 3 million CDR3-containing paired-end reads were obtained from each sample. First-strand cDNA synthesis was performed from all RNA using the Mint cDNA synthesis kit, with priming by a TRBC-specific oligonucleotide. Following uracil-DNA glycosylase treatment, a first 18-cycle PCR with universal primers M1SS and BC2_uni_R was performed on all cDNA. The original pipeline was this. Normalization of each sample was performed by random selection of 1 million high-quality reads, each carrying a distinct molecular identifier. Instead of being binned into consensus sequences, reads that shared molecular identifiers were thrown out. MiTCR, set to a Q25 quality threshold and the strictest error-elimination algorithm, was used for CDR3 identification, clonotype clustering and error correction. A nonparametric unseen species model with Euler transformation was used to estimate lower-bound total TCR beta diversity. TCRdb handled the public reads itself, with Q25 trimming in fastp and clone calling in MiXCR, and kept productive beta chains. Merged by CDR3 protein, the rows form single entries marked with the most common genes and DNA. The V and J calls and clone size come from TCRdb's table, not from the authors' own analysis. The sample includes over 500,000 distinct CDR3 sequences, with roughly half observed a single time. The top ten clonotypes cover about 13% of the sample.

The sample was blood. This sequence was found in a woman of 80 years or more in good health. The chain joins TRBV5-1 to TRBJ2-1; TRBD2 aligns with 7 central bases. The DNA sequence follows: TGCGCCAGCAGCTTTCCGCGGGAGCGCTACAATGAGCAGTTCTTC. Its product reads: CASSFPRERYNEQFF.